The entry that follows covers one T cell receptor (beta chain) sequence. The antigen remains undetermined. The data belong to a study of a mutant IDH1 vaccine in newly diagnosed glioma. Germline V CDR1 and CDR2: SGHNT, YYREEE (reference sequence). This CDR3 contains 15 residues. V was clipped by 3 bases and J by 0 bases, with 12 bases between them. Some clones are missing from TCRdb's copy, which holds only in-frame ones; the method was immunoSEQ multiplex PCR. The table includes 38,000 or so clones, 80% to 95% detected once. Sample time point: week 5, during vaccination. It was 300 ug of mutant IDH1 20-mer peptide that made up each vaccine dose, given with topical imiquimod.

V gene TRBV5-4 combines with J gene TRBJ1-1, with D possibly TRBD1 on 5 matching bases. This receptor was taken from a man aged 45-65 years with glioma. Source: PBMCs, taken from a glioma patient whose treatment included an IDH1 peptide vaccine. The DNA of the CDR3 is TGTGCCAGCAGCTGGGAAGACAGACTGAACACTGAAGCTTTCTTT. Translation: CASSWEDRLNTEAFF.